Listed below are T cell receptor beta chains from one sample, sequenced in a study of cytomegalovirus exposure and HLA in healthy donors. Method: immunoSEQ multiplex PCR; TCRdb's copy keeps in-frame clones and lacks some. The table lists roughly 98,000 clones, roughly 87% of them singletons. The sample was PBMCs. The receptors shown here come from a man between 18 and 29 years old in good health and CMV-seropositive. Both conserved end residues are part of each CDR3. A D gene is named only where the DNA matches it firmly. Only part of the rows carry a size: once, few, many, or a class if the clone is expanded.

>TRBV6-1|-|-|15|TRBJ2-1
CASSQSGEPYNEQFF
TGTGCCAGCAGTCAGTCAGGGGAACCCTACAATGAGCAGTTCTTC
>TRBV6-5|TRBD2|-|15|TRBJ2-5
CASSYGGGGEETQYF
TGTGCCAGCAGTTACGGGGGCGGGGGGGAAGAGACCCAGTACTTC
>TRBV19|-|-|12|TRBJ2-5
CASGVTGETQYF
TGTGCCAGTGGGGTGACAGGAGAGACCCAGTACTTC
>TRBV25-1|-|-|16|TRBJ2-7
CASSEHGGGLSYEQYF
TGTGCCAGCAGTGAACACGGCGGGGGCCTCTCCTACGAGCAGTACTTC
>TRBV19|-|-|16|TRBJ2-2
CASINSQAANTGELFF
TGTGCCAGTATTAATAGTCAGGCCGCGAACACCGGGGAGCTGTTTTTT
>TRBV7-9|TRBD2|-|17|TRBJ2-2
CASSSQRTSGIVGELFF
TGTGCCAGCAGCTCCCAAAGGACTAGCGGGATAGTCGGGGAGCTGTTTTTT
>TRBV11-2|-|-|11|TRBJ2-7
CASSFSNEQYF
TGTGCCAGCAGCTTTAGTAACGAGCAGTACTTC
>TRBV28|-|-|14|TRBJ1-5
CASSLDGHNQPQHF
TGTGCCAGCAGTCTCGACGGACACAATCAGCCCCAGCATTTT
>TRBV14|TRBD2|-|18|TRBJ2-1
CASSHLVTSGKFRDEQFF
TGTGCCAGCAGCCACCTCGTTACTAGCGGGAAATTTAGGGATGAGCAGTTCTTC
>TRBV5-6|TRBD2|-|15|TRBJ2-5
CASSVRGAPQETQYF
TGTGCCAGCAGCGTGCGGGGGGCGCCCCAAGAGACCCAGTACTTC
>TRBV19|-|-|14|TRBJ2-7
CASSLQGYSYEQYF
TGTGCCAGTAGTCTACAGGGTTACAGCTACGAGCAGTACTTC
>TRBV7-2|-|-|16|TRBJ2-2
CASSLRHSMNTGELFF
TGTGCCAGCAGCTTACGGCACAGCATGAACACCGGGGAGCTGTTTTTT
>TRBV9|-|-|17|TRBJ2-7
CASSRRDSFPNSYEQYF
TGTGCCAGCAGCCGGCGGGACTCCTTCCCCAATTCCTACGAGCAGTACTTC
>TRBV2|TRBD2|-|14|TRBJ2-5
CASSESGLGETQYF
TGTGCCAGCAGTGAATCGGGACTAGGGGAGACCCAGTACTTC
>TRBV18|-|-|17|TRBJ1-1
CASSPNSVRDMNTEAFF
TGTGCCAGCTCACCAAACTCCGTGAGGGATATGAACACTGAAGCTTTCTTT
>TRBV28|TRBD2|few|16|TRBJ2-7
CASSLGTSVFSEGQYF
TGTGCCAGCAGTTTAGGGACTAGCGTTTTCTCTGAGGGGCAGTACTTC
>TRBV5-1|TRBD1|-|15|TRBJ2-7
CASSLGTGVNYEQYF
TGCGCCAGCAGCTTGGGGACAGGGGTAAACTACGAGCAGTACTTC
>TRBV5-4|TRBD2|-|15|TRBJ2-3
CASSLILAGEDTQYF
TGTGCCAGCAGCTTGATTCTAGCGGGGGAAGATACGCAGTATTTT
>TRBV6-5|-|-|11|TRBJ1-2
CASRGTYGYTF
TGTGCCAGCAGGGGCACTTATGGCTACACCTTC
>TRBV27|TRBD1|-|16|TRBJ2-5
CASSASSGQGGETQYF
TGTGCCAGCAGTGCCTCCTCGGGACAGGGAGGGGAGACCCAGTACTTC
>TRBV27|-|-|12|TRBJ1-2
CASSQSGYGYTF
TGTGCCAGCAGCCAGTCGGGTTATGGCTACACCTTC
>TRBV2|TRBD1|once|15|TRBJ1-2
CASEAGGQGRYGYTF
TGTGCCAGCGAAGCGGGGGGACAGGGGCGCTATGGCTACACCTTC
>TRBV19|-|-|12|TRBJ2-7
CASSTGTREQYF
TGTGCCAGTAGTACCGGGACTCGCGAGCAGTACTTC
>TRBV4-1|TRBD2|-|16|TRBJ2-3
CASSQVLAVSTDTQYF
TGCGCCAGCAGCCAAGTGCTAGCGGTTAGCACAGATACGCAGTATTTT
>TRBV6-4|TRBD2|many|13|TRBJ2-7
CATTRGGGYEQYF
TGTGCCACCACACGGGGGGGAGGCTACGAGCAGTACTTC
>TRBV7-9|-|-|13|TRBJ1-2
CASSNYRDYGYTF
TGTGCCAGCAGCAATTACAGGGACTATGGCTACACCTTC
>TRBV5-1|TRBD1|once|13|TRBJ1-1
CASSRDSGTEAFF
TGCGCCAGCAGTCGGGACAGCGGGACTGAAGCTTTCTTT
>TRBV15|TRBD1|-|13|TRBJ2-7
CATSRATGDEQYF
TGTGCCACCAGCAGAGCGACAGGGGACGAGCAGTACTTC
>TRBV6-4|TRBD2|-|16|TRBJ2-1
CASSDSIGGAYNEQFF
TGTGCCAGCAGTGACTCGATCGGGGGGGCCTACAATGAGCAGTTCTTC
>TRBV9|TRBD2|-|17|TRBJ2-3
CASSVEASGRAIDTQYF
TGTGCCAGCAGCGTAGAGGCGAGCGGGAGGGCGATAGATACGCAGTATTTT
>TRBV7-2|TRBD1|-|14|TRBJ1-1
CASMAGGGNTEAFF
TGTGCCAGCATGGCAGGGGGAGGGAACACTGAAGCTTTCTTT
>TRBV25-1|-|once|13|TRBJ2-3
CASTHRDTDTQYF
TGTGCCAGCACCCACCGGGACACAGATACGCAGTATTTT
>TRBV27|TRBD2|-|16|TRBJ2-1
CASSPTRGTRNNEQFF
TGTGCCAGCAGTCCTACCCGCGGGACTAGAAACAATGAGCAGTTCTTC
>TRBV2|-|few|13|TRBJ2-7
CASSDSRGYEQYF
TGTGCCAGCAGTGACAGCAGGGGATATGAGCAGTACTTC
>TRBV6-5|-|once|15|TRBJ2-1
CASGQDGANYNEQFF
TGTGCCAGTGGACAAGATGGCGCAAACTACAATGAGCAGTTCTTC
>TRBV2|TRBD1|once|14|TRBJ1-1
CASGGQPMNTEAFF
TGTGCCAGCGGGGGACAGCCAATGAACACTGAAGCTTTCTTT
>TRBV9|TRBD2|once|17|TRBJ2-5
CASSVGAVAGVGETQYF
TGTGCCAGCAGCGTAGGCGCGGTAGCGGGGGTCGGGGAGACCCAGTACTTC
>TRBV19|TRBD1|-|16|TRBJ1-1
CASSIGRGLKNTEAFF
TGTGCCAGTAGTATAGGTAGGGGGCTGAAGAACACTGAAGCTTTCTTT
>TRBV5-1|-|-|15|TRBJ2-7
CASRVHGTPDHEQYF
TGCGCCAGCAGAGTTCACGGGACTCCCGACCACGAGCAGTACTTC
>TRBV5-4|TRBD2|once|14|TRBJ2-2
CASSSWGGTGELFF
TGTGCCAGCAGCTCCTGGGGGGGGACCGGGGAGCTGTTTTTT
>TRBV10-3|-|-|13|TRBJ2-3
CAIGGRGEDTQYF
TGTGCCATCGGGGGCAGGGGTGAAGATACGCAGTATTTT
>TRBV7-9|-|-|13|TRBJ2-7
CASSLAASYEQYF
TGTGCCAGCAGCTTAGCAGCCTCCTACGAGCAGTACTTC
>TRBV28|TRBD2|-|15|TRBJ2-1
CASSLAGREKNEQFF
TGTGCCAGCAGTTTAGCCGGGAGGGAAAAGAATGAGCAGTTCTTC
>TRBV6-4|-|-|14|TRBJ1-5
CASSSVGGDQPQHF
TGTGCCAGCAGTTCTGTGGGGGGGGATCAGCCCCAGCATTTT
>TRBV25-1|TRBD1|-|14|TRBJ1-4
CASRSPGQSEKLFF
TGTGCCAGCAGATCGCCGGGACAGAGTGAAAAACTGTTTTTT
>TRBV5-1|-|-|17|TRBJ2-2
CASSFDYVAANTGELFF
TGCGCCAGCAGCTTTGATTATGTCGCGGCGAACACCGGGGAGCTGTTTTTT
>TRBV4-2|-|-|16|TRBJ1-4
CASSQAGTGSTEKLFF
TGTGCCAGCAGCCAAGCGGGCACAGGGTCCACTGAAAAACTGTTTTTT
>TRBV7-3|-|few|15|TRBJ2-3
CASSLGGARTDTQYF
TGTGCCAGCAGCTTGGGGGGAGCTCGCACAGATACGCAGTATTTT
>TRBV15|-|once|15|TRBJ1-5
CATSRDPTAIKPQHF
TGTGCCACCAGCAGAGATCCGACAGCGATCAAACCCCAGCATTTT
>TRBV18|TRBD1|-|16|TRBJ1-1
CASSPMAGTGETEAFF
TGTGCCAGCTCACCAATGGCCGGGACAGGGGAAACTGAAGCTTTCTTT
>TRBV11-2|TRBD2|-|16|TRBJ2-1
CASSLVAGLSYNEQFF
TGTGCCAGCAGCTTAGTGGCGGGACTAAGCTACAATGAGCAGTTCTTC
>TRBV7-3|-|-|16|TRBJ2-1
CASSPDGTAWGNEQFF
TGTGCCAGCAGCCCGGACGGGACTGCCTGGGGCAATGAGCAGTTCTTC
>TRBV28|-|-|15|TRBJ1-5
CASSLLGQLNQPQHF
TGTGCCAGCAGTTTACTGGGACAACTCAATCAGCCCCAGCATTTT
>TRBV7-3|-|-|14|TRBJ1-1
CASSPRGTDTEAFF
TGTGCCAGCAGCCCCAGGGGTACGGACACTGAAGCTTTCTTT
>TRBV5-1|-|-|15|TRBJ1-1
CASSLAVAVNTEAFF
TGCGCCAGCAGCTTGGCCGTGGCTGTGAACACTGAAGCTTTCTTT
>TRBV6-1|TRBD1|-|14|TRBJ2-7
CASSGSTGSYEQYF
TGTGCCAGCAGTGGATCGACAGGGTCCTACGAGCAGTACTTC
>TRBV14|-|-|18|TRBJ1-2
CASSQDRGGRNRVYGYTF
TGTGCCAGCAGCCAAGATCGTGGAGGGAGGAATCGGGTCTATGGCTACACCTTC
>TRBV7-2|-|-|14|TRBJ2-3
CASSFQGVADTQYF
TGTGCCAGCAGCTTCCAAGGGGTCGCAGATACGCAGTATTTT
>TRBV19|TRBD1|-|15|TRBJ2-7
CASSIGSGGTYEQYF
TGTGCCAGTAGTATAGGCTCAGGGGGAACCTACGAGCAGTACTTC